Given below is one T cell receptor (beta chain) in context. Its antigen is undetermined. Generated by immunoSEQ multiplex PCR, the TCRdb table keeps only in-frame clones and is missing some. The repertoire holds roughly 76,000 clones, roughly 72% seen once, with approximately 1.7% in the top ten. This record comes from a study of vaccination effects on CD4 cells after COVID-19. Study observations and caveats: The authors studied few convalescent patients and collected no early post-infection timepoints.

ViraFEST assay sequencing came after antigen-specific CD4+ T cells were expanded with viral peptide pools. Following 10 days of culture, CD4+ T cells were isolated. None of the vaccinated had previously contracted SARS-CoV-2, and their nucleocapsid antibodies tested negative. Some 2 million PBMC were placed in each well, which was supplemented with approximately 9.9 IU/ml IL-2 and roughly 10 ug/ml peptides. Half of the medium was exchanged for IL-2 medium on both days 3 and 7. There are 14 residues in the CDR3. J gave up 4 bases and V 8 bases, and 10 bases lay outside the gene matches. The germline gives CDR1 SNHLY, CDR2 FYNNEI.

Sequenced material: CD4+ T cells from PBMCs cultured with HCoV-229E spike peptides, taken before COVID-19 vaccination. The genes are TRBV2 and TRBJ1-1, with 7 nucleotides matching TRBD1. The sequence derives from a human donor who received a COVID-19 vaccine. CDR3 bases: TGTGCCAGCGGGTCGACAGGGAGGAGCACTGAAGCTTTCTTT. Encoded protein: CASGSTGRSTEAFF.